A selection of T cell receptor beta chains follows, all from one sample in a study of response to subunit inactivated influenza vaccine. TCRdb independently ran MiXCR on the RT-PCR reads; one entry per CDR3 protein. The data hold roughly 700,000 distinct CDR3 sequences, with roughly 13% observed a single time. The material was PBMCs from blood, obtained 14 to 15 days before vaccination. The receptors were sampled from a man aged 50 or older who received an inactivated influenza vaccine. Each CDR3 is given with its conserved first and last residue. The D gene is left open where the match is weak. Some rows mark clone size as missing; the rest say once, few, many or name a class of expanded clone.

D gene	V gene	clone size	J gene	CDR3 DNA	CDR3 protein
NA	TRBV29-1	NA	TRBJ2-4	TGCAGCGTTGGGGTAGCCAAAAACATTCAGTACTTC	CSVGVAKNIQYF
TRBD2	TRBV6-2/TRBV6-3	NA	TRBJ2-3	TGTGCCAGCAGTTACTCCCTAGCGGGAGTGAACACAGATACGCAGTATTTT	CASSYSLAGVNTDTQYF
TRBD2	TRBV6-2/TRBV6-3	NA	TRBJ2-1	TGTGCCAGCAGAAAAAGCGGGAGGGCTAAGAATGAGCAGTTCTTC	CASRKSGRAKNEQFF
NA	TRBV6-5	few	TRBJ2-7	TGTGCCAGCAGTTATGGTAGAGGGGGGTCCTACGAGCAGTACTTC	CASSYGRGGSYEQYF
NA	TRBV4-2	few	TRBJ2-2	TGTGCCAGCAGCCCTCGAACAGTGGACACCGGGGAGCTGTTTTTT	CASSPRTVDTGELFF
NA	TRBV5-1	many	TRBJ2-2	TGCGCCAGCACCTTCTCAGGGACCGGGGAGCTGTTTTTT	CASTFSGTGELFF
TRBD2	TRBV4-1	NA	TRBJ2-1	TGCGCCAGCAGCCAGCCTCTAGCGGGAGGCCCAACTTACAATGAGCAGTTCTTC	CASSQPLAGGPTYNEQFF
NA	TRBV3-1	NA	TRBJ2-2	TGTGCCAGCAGCCGAGTTCCGAAGGTGGCCGGGGAGCTGTTTTTT	CASSRVPKVAGELFF
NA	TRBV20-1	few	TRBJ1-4	TGCAGTGCTGACGTTCCAGGGGCAACTAATGAAAAACTGTTTTTT	CSADVPGATNEKLFF
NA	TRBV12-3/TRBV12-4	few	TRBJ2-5	TGTGCCAGCAGTTTTAACGGGAAAGAGACCCAGTACTTC	CASSFNGKETQYF
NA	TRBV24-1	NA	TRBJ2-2	TGTGCCACCAGAGACAGCACCGGGGAGCTGTTTTTT	CATRDSTGELFF
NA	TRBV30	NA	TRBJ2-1	TGTGCCTGGAGTGTATGGCGGGGCACAACCGAGCAGTTCTTC	CAWSVWRGTTEQFF
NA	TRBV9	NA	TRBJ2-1	TGTGCCAGCAGCGTAGATCTGGGATGGAACAATGAGCAGTTCTTC	CASSVDLGWNNEQFF
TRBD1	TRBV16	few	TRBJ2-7	TGTGCCAGCAGTCCGACTCGGGGACAGGCCTACGAGCAGTACTTC	CASSPTRGQAYEQYF
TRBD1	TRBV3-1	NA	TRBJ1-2	TGTGCCAGCAGCTCACAGGACAGGGGGGGGGTCTACACCTTC	CASSSQDRGGVYTF
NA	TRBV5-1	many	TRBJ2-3	TGCGCCAGCAGCTTGGCTCTCGGACAAAGCACAGATACGCAGTATTTT	CASSLALGQSTDTQYF
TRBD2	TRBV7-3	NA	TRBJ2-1	TGTGCCAGCAGCACTGGAGGCCTAGCGGGGGCCTATACCAATGAGCAGTTCTTC	CASSTGGLAGAYTNEQFF
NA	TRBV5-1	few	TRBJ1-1	TGCGCCAGCAGCCTCCCCGGGGGTTTCACTGAAGCTTTCTTT	CASSLPGGFTEAFF
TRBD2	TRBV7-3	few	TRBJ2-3	TGTGCCAGCAGCTTGGGACTAGCGGGACCAGGGGATACGCAGTATTTT	CASSLGLAGPGDTQYF
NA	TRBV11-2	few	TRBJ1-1	TGTGCCAGCAGCTTCGGGGGGGTCTGGGACACTGAAGCTTTCTTT	CASSFGGVWDTEAFF
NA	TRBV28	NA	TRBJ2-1	TGTGCCAGCAGAAATACGGGGGCCAGCTCCTACAATGAGCAGTTCTTC	CASRNTGASSYNEQFF
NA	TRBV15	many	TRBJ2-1	TGTGCCACCAGCAGAGATCGGGGCTCCTACAATGAGCAGTTCTTC	CATSRDRGSYNEQFF
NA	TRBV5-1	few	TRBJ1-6	TGCGCCAGCAGCTTGGACGACTCCTATAATTCACCCCTCCACTTT	CASSLDDSYNSPLHF
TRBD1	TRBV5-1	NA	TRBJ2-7	TGCGCCAGCAGCGCGACAGGGACGGCTACCGAGCAGTACTTC	CASSATGTATEQYF
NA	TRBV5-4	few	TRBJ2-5	TGTGCCAGCAGCTCCCTCGTCTCTCGGGTCCAAGAGACCCAGTACTTC	CASSSLVSRVQETQYF
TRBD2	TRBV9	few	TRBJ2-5	TGTGCCAGCAGCCCCCTAGCGGGACGCGAGACCCAGTACTTC	CASSPLAGRETQYF
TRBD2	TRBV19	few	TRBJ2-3	TGTGCCAGTACGTCAGTAGCGGCCGGGGGGGATACGCAGTATTTT	CASTSVAAGGDTQYF
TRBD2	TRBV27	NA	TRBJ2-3	TGTGCCAGCAGTCCCTTAGCGGGGGCTAGGGATACGCAGTATTTT	CASSPLAGARDTQYF
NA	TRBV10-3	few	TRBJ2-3	TGTGCCATCAGGGCCACCGGGGAACTAGATACGCAGTATTTT	CAIRATGELDTQYF
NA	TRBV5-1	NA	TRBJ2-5	TGCGCCAGCAGCTTGGTTTCTAGCTCAGAGACCCAGTACTTC	CASSLVSSSETQYF
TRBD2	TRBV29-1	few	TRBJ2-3	TGCAGCGTTGAAGATCTTGGTGGTCTAGCGGGTACGCAGTATTTT	CSVEDLGGLAGTQYF
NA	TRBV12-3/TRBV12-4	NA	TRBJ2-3	TGTGCCAGCAGTTTACCGGGGGCGAGAGATACGCAGTATTTT	CASSLPGARDTQYF
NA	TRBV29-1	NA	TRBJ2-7	TGCAGCGTTAGAAACGGGCCAAATTATTCCTACGAGCAGTACTTC	CSVRNGPNYSYEQYF
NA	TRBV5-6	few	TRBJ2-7	TGTGCCAGCAGCGTGGGCCCGGGGCAGTACTTC	CASSVGPGQYF
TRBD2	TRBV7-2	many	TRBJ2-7	TGTGCCAGCAGCTTAGCGGGAGGGCCGGACGAGCAGTACTTC	CASSLAGGPDEQYF
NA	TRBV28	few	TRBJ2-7	TGTGCCAGCAGTTCCCAGGACAGCACCTATGAGCAGTACTTC	CASSSQDSTYEQYF
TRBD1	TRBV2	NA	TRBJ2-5	TGTGCCAGCAGTGGGGACAGGGCCACGGAGACCCAGTACTTC	CASSGDRATETQYF
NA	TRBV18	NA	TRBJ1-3	TGTGCCAGCTCACCGGTCACTGGCTCTGGAAACACCATATATTTT	CASSPVTGSGNTIYF
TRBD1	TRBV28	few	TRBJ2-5	TGTGCCAGCAGTTGGGGACAGGGGAGAGAGCAAGAGACCCAGTACTTC	CASSWGQGREQETQYF
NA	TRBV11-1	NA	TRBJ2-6	TGTGCCAGCAGCTTGAACCGACGGGCCTCTAGCTCTGGGGCCAACGTCCTGACTTTC	CASSLNRRASSSGANVLTF
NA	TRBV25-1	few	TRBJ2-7	TGTGCCAGCAGTGAAGAAGTATGGGGGAGCTCCTACGAGCAGTACTTC	CASSEEVWGSSYEQYF
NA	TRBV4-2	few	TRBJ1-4	TGTGCCAGCAGCCAAGTAACAGGTGCAACTAATGAAAAACTGTTTTTT	CASSQVTGATNEKLFF
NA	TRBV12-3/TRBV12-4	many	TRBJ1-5	TGTGCCAGCAGTTTCAGGGAAAGCAATCAGCCCCAGCATTTT	CASSFRESNQPQHF
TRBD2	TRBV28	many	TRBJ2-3	TGTGCCAGCAGTTCACCAGGGACTAGCTCGAGAGATACGCAGTATTTT	CASSSPGTSSRDTQYF
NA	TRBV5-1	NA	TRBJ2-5	TGCGCCAGCAGCTTGGCCGTGGGCAGGGTGGGAGAGACCCAGTACTTC	CASSLAVGRVGETQYF
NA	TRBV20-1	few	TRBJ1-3	TGCAGGCTTGGACAGATCTCTGGAAACACCATATATTTT	CRLGQISGNTIYF
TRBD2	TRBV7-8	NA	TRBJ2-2	TGTGCCAGCAGCCCAAGAGGGGGAGCGACTAGCGGAACCGGGGAGCTGTTTTTT	CASSPRGGATSGTGELFF
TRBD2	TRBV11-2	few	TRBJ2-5	TGTGCCAGCAGCTTAGAGTTCCGGACTAGCGCGCGGGAGACCCAGTACTTC	CASSLEFRTSARETQYF
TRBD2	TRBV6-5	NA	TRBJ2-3	TGTGCCAGCAGTTACCCCCCTCGCGGGGGGCCCCCAGATACGCAGTATTTT	CASSYPPRGGPPDTQYF
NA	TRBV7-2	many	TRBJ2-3	TGCGCCAGCAGCCGGGACCGGACAGATACGCAGTATTTT	CASSRDRTDTQYF
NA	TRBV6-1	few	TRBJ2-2	TGTGCCAGCAGCCGCGGGCCGGACAAATTCACCGGGGAGCTGTTTTTT	CASSRGPDKFTGELFF
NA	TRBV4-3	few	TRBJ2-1	TGCGCCAGCAGCCAATCACGGGCGTCCTACAATGAGCAGTTCTTC	CASSQSRASYNEQFF
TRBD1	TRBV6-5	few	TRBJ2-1	TGTGCCAGCAGTTCCAACCGGGACAGATACAATGAGCAGTTCTTC	CASSSNRDRYNEQFF
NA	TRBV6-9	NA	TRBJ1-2	TGTGCCAGCAGTTATTCGAAAAGGGGAGCCCCTGGCTACACCTTC	CASSYSKRGAPGYTF
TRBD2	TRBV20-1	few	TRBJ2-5	TGCAGTGCTAGAGGGCTGCTAGCGGGAGGGTATGAGACCCAGTACTTC	CSARGLLAGGYETQYF
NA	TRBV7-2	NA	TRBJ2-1	TGTGCCAGCAGCTTAGGCCGGCAGGACTACAATGAGCAGTTCTTC	CASSLGRQDYNEQFF
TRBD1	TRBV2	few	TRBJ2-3	TGTGCCAGCAGTGGAGCCGGGACAGGGGGCACAGATACGCAGTATTTT	CASSGAGTGGTDTQYF
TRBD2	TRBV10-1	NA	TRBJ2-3	TGCGCCAGCAGTGAGTCCTCCGGGACTAGCGGGAGTAGCACAGATACGCAGTATTTT	CASSESSGTSGSSTDTQYF